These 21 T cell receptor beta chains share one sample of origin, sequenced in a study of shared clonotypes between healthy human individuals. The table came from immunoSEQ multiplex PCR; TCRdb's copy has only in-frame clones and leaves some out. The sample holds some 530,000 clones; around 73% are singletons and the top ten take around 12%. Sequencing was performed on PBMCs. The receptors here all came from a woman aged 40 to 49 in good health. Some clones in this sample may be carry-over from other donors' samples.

Here the CDR3 DNA reads TGCGCCAGCAGCTCGACAGGTGATACGCAGTATTTT. This translates into CASSSTGDTQYF. V gene TRBV4-1 combines with J gene TRBJ2-3, with TRBD1 as a possible D gene (6 bases). V dropped 5 bases and J dropped 6 bases, with 9 bases sitting between them. The CDR3 runs to 12 residues. The V gene's germline CDR1 is MGHRA and CDR2 YSYEKL.

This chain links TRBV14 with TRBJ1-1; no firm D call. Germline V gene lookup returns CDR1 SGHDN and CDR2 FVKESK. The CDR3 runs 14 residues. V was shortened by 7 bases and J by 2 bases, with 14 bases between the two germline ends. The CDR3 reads CASTQAGPNTEAFF. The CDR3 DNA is TGTGCCAGCACCCAGGCAGGCCCCAACACTGAAGCTTTCTTT.

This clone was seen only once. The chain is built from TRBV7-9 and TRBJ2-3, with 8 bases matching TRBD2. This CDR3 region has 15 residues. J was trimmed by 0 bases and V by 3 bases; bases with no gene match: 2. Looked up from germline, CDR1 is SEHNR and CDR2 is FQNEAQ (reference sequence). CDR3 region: CASSLAGGSTDTQYF. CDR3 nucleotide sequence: TGTGCCAGCAGCTTGGCGGGAGGAAGCACAGATACGCAGTATTTT.

This CDR3 is CASSRGRAFF. The CDR3 coding sequence is TGTGCCAGCAGCCGAGGGCGCGCTTTCTTT. V gene TRBV7-9 combines with J gene TRBJ1-1; D unclear. V was cut by 5 bases and J by 11 bases, with 9 bases left in between. The CDR3 extends over 10 amino acids. Germline CDR1 reads SEHNR; CDR2 reads FQNEAQ (reference sequence).

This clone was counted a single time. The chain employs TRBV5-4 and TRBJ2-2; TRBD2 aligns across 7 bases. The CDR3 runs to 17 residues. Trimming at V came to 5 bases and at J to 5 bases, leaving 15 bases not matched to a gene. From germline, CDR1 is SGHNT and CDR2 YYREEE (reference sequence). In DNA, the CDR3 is TGTGCCAGCAGTAAGTTTTCGGTGAGGCGGGAGACCGGGGAGCTGTTTTTT. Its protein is CASSKFSVRRETGELFF.

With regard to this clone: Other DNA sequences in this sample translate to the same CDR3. CDR3 region: CASSVGADTQYF. The CDR3, as DNA: TGTGCCAGCAGCGTAGGGGCAGATACGCAGTATTTT. This chain links TRBV9 with TRBJ2-3; D uncertain. Trimming stripped 0 bases from V and 4 bases from J, with 3 bases between. The CDR3 is 12 amino acids. Germline CDR1 SGDLS, CDR2 YYNGEE.

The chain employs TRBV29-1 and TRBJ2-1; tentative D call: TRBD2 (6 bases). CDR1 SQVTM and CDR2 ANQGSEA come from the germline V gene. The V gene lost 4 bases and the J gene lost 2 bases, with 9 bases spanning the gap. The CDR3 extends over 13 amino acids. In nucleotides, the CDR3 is TGCAGCGTTGCGGCGGGGACCTACAATGAGCAGTTCTTC. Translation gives CSVAAGTYNEQFF.

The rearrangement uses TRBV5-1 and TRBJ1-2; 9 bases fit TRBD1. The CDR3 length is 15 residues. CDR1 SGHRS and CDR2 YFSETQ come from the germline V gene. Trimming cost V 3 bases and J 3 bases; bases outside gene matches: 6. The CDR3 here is CASSWGTGTYYGYTF. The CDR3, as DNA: TGCGCCAGCAGCTGGGGGACAGGGACTTACTATGGCTACACCTTC.

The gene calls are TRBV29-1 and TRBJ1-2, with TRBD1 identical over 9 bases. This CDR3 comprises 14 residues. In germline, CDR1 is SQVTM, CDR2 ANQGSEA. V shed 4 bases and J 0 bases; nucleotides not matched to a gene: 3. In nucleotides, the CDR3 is TGCAGCGTTGGGGACAGGGCCACTAACTATGGCTACACCTTC. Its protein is CSVGDRATNYGYTF.

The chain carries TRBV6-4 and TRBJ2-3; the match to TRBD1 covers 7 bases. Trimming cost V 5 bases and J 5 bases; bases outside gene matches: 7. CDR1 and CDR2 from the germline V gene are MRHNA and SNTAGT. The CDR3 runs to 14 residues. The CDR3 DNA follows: TGTGCCAGCAGTCAACAGGGGTATCAAGATACGCAGTATTTT. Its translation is CASSQQGYQDTQYF.

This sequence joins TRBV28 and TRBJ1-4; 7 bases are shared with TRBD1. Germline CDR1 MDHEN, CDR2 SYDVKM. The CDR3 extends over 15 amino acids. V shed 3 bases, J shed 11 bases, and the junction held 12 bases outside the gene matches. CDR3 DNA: TGTGCCAGCAGTTTCCTCCCTCCGGGACAGCCTAAACTGTTTTTT. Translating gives CASSFLPPGQPKLFF.

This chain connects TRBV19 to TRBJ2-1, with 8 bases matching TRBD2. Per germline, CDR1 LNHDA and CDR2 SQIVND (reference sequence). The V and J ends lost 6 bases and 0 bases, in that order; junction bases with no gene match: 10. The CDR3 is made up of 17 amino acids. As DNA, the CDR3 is TGTGCCAGTAGGAAGGGCTCCGGGGGGGACTCCTACAATGAGCAGTTCTTC. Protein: CASRKGSGGDSYNEQFF.

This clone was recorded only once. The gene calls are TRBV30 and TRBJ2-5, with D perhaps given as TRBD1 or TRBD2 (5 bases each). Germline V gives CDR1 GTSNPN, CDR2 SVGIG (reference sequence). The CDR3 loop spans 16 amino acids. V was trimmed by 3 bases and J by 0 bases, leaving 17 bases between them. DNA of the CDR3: TGTGCCTGGAGGCAACCGGGACGTCCGTACCAAGAGACCCAGTACTTC. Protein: CAWRQPGRPYQETQYF.

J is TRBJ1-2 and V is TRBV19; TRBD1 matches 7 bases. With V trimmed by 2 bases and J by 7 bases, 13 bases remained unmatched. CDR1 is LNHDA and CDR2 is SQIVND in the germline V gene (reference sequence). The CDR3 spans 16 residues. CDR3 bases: TGTGCCAGTAGTATATCGCGACAGGGCATCGGGGGTGGCTACACCTTC. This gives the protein CASSISRQGIGGGYTF.

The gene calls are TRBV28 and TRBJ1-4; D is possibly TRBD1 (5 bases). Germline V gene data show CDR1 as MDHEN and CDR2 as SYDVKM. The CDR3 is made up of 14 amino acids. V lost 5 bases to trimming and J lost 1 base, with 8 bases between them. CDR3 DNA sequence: TGTGCCAGCAGTACGGGGGGAACTAATGAAAAACTGTTTTTT. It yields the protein CASSTGGTNEKLFF.

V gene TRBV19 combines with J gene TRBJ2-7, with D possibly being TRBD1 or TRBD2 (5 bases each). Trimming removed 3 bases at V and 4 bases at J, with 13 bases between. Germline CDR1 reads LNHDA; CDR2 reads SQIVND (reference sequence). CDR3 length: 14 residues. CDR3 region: CASSIGRGGYEQYF. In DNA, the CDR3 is TGTGCCAGTAGTATTGGACGGGGCGGTTACGAGCAGTACTTC.

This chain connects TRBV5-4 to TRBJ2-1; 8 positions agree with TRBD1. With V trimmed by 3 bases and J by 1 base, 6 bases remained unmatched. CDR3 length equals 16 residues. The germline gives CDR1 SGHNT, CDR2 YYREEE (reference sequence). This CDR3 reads CASSSDRVRSYNEQFF. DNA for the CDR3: TGTGCCAGCAGCTCGGACAGGGTAAGATCCTACAATGAGCAGTTCTTC.

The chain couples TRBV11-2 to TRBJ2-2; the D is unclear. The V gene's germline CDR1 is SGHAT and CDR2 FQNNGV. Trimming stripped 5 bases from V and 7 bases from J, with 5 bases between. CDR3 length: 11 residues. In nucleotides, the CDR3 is TGTGCCAGCAGCGGTCGCGGGGAGCTGTTTTTT. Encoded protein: CASSGRGELFF.

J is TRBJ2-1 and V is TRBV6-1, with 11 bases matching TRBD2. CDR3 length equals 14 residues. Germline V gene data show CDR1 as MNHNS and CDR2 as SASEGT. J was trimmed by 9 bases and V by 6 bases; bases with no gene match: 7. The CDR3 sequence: CASSIAGGDGEQFF. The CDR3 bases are TGTGCCAGCAGCATAGCGGGGGGGGACGGTGAGCAGTTCTTC.

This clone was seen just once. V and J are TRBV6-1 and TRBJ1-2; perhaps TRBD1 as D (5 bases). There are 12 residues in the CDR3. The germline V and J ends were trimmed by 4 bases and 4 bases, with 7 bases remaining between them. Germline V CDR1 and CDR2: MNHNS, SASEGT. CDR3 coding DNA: TGTGCCAGCAGTGGGGGGACCTATGGCTACACCTTC. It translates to CASSGGTYGYTF.

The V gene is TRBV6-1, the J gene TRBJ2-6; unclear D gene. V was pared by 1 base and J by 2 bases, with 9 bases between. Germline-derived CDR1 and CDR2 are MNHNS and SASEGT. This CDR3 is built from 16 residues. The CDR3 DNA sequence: TGTGCCAGCAGTGAAGAGGTGGGGACTGGGGCCAACGTCCTGACTTTC. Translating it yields CASSEEVGTGANVLTF.